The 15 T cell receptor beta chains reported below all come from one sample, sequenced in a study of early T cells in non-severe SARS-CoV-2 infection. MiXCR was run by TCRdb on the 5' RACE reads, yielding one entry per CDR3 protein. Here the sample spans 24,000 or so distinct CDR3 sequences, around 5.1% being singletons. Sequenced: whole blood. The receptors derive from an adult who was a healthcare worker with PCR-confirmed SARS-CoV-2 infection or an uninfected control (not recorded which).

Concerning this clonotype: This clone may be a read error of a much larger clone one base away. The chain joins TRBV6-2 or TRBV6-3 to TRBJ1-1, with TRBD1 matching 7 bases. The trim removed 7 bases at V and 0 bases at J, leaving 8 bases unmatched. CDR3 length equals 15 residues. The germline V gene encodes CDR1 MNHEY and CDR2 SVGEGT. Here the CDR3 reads CASNSQTGMNTEAFF. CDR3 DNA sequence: TGTGCCAGCAATTCCCAGACAGGGATGAACACTGAAGCTTTCTTT.

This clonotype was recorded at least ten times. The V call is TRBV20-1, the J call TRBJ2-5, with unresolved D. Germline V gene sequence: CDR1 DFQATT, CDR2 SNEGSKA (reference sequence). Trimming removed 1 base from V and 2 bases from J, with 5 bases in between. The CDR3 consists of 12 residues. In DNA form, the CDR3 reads TGCAGTGCTAGAGCGCGGCAAGAGACCCAGTACTTC. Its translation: CSARARQETQYF.

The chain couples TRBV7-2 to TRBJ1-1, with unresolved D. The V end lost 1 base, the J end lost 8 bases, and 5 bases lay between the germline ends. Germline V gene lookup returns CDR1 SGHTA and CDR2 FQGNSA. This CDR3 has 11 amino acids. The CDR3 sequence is CASSLGQEAFF. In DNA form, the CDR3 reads TGTGCCAGCAGCTTAGGGCAGGAAGCTTTCTTT.

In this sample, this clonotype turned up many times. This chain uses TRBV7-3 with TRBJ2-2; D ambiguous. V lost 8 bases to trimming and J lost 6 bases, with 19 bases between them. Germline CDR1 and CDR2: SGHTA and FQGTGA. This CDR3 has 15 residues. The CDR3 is CASSYGRPGSGELFF. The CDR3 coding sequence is TGTGCCAGCTCCTACGGCAGGCCTGGGTCCGGGGAGCTGTTTTTT.

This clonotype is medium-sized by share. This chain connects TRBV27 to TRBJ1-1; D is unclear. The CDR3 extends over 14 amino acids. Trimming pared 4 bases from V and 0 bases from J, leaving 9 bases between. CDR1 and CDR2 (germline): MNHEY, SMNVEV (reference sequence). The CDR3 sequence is CASSSGLLNTEAFF. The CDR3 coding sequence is TGTGCCAGCAGTTCAGGCTTGCTGAACACTGAAGCTTTCTTT.

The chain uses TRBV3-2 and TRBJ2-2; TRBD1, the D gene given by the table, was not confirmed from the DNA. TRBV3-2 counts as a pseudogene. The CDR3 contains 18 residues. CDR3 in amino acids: CASSRLRPGTVNTGELFF. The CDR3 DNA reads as TGTGCCAGCAGCCGTCTAAGACCCGGGACAGTTAACACCGGGGAGCTGTTTTTT.

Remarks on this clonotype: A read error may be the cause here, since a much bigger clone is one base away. The CDR3 loop reads CASSLRAQGKGYNEQFF. CDR3 bases: TGTGCCAGCAGCTTAAGGGCGCAGGGGAAGGGCTACAATGAGCAGTTCTTC. This rearrangement joins TRBV11-2 to TRBJ2-1; perhaps TRBD1 as D (6 bases). This CDR3 has 17 amino acids. V lost 2 bases, J lost 3 bases, and 17 bases lay in between. Germline V lookup: CDR1 SGHAT, CDR2 FQNNGV.

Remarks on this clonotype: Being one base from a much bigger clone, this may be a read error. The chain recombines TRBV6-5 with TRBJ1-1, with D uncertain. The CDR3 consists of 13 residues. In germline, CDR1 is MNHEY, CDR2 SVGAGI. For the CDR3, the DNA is TGTGCCAGCGGTTACCGGGGGAACACTGAAGCTTTCTTT. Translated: CASGYRGNTEAFF.

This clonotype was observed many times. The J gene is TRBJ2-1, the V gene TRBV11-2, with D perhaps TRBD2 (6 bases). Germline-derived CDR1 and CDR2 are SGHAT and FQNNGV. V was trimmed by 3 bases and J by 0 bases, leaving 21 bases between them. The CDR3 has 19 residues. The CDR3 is CASSFGFAGLPSSYNEQFF. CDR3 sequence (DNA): TGTGCCAGCAGCTTTGGGTTTGCGGGACTTCCGAGCTCCTACAATGAGCAGTTCTTC.

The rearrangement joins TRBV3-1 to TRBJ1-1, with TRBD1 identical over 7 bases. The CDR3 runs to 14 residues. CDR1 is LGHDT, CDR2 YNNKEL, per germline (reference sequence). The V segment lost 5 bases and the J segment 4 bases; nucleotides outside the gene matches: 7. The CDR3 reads CASSFQGVLTEAFF. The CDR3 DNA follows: TGTGCCAGCAGCTTCCAGGGGGTGCTCACTGAAGCTTTCTTT.

In nucleotides, the CDR3 is TGTGCCAGCAGTTTGGTTCACCCCGCGGCCAAAAACATTCAGTACTTC. This translates into CASSLVHPAAKNIQYF. The rearrangement links TRBV28 to TRBJ2-4; no firm D call. The CDR3 covers 16 residues. CDR1 and CDR2 (germline): MDHEN, SYDVKM. The V and J ends lost 3 bases and 1 base respectively, with 13 bases between them. Together with reference TRBV28 and TRBJ2-4, the CDR3 gives the full variable domain: DVKVTQSSRYLVKRTGEKVFLECVQDMDHENMFWYRQDPGLGLRLIYFSYDVKMKEKGDIPEGYSVSREKKERFSLILESASTNQTSMYLCASSLVHPAAKNIQYFGAGTRLSVL.

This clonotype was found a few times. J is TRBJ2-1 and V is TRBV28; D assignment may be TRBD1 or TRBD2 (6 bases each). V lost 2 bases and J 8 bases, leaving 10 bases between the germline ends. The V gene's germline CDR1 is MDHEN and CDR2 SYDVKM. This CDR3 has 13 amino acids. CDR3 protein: CASSLRGRYEQFF. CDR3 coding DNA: TGTGCCAGCAGTTTACGGGGGCGTTATGAGCAGTTCTTC.

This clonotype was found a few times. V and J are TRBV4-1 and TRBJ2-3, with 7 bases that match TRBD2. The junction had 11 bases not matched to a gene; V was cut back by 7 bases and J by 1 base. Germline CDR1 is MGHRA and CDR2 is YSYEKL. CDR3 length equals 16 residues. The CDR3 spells CASTPGGKAGTDTQYF. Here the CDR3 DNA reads TGCGCCAGCACCCCCGGGGGGAAGGCGGGCACAGATACGCAGTATTTT.

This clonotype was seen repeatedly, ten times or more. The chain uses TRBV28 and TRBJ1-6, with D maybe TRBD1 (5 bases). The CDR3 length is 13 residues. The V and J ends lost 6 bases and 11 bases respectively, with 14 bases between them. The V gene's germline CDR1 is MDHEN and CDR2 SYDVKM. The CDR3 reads CASSQDTHPPLHF. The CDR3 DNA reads TGTGCCAGCAGCCAGGACACGCACCCACCCCTCCACTTT.

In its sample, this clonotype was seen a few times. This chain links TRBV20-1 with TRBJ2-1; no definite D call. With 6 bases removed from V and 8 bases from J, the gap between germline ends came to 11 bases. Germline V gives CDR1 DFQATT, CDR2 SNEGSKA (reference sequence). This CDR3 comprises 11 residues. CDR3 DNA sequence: TGCAGTGCACTCCCCCGGGATGAGCAGTTCTTC. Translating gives CSALPRDEQFF.